This TCR beta chain was retrieved from a study of OX40 agonist ivuxolimab in advanced cancers. On this clone itself: What it recognizes is unknown.

Points from the study as a whole: Among expanded peripheral T cells, antigen specificity went undetermined.

V dropped 0 bases and J dropped 1; count of bases not matched to a gene: 4. The V gene's germline CDR1 is SGDLS and CDR2 YYNGEE. The CDR3 is 16 amino acids. TCRdb's table, derived via immunoSEQ multiplex PCR, lists solely in-frame clones and lacks some. This table has more than 13,000 clones, roughly 87% appearing once. The chain is built from TRBV9 and TRBJ2-3, with TRBD2 identical over 8 bases. The source material was CD4+ or CD8+ T cells sorted from blood, sampled in a trial of the OX40 agonist ivuxolimab. This clonotype originated in an adult with an advanced solid tumor such as melanoma, head and neck, liver or kidney cancer. CDR3 sequence reads: CASSVESGLGTDTQYF. CDR3 in DNA: TGTGCCAGCAGCGTAGAATCGGGACTAGGCACAGATACGCAGTATTTT.